These 9 T cell receptor beta chains originate from one sample sequenced in a study of T cells in Graves' hyperthyroidism and ophthalmopathy. Amplification yielded TCR beta CDR3 regions, with RNA transcripts as the source. First-round RT-PCR of the TCR CDR3 relied on the HTBI primer set. A single record per CDR3 protein comes from TCRdb applying MiXCR to the multiplex PCR reads. The table has approximately 740,000 distinct CDR3 sequences, 14% seen once. Sequenced sample: blood. These receptors came from a woman aged 18-30 years with Graves' hyperthyroidism.

This clonotype appeared many times. The V and J genes are TRBV3-1 and TRBJ2-7; 7 bases are shared with TRBD2. Germline-derived CDR1 and CDR2 are LGHDT and YNNKEL (reference sequence). With V trimmed by 0 bases and J by 2 bases, 4 bases remained unmatched. The CDR3 spans 15 residues. The CDR3 DNA is TGTGCCAGCAGCCAAGAGTCTAGCGGCACCTACGAGCAGTACTTC. Protein sequence: CASSQESSGTYEQYF.

The chain has TRBV6-5 and TRBJ2-7; 9 nucleotides line up with TRBD2. This CDR3 contains 17 residues. The V segment lost 1 base and the J segment 5 bases; nucleotides outside the gene matches: 12. The V gene's germline CDR1 is MNHEY and CDR2 SVGAGI. The CDR3 here is CASSYLSLSGSRDEQYF. CDR3 nucleotides: TGTGCCAGCAGTTACTTATCCCTTAGCGGGAGTCGCGACGAGCAGTACTTC.

This clonotype has a count of ten or more. This chain uses TRBV7-9 with TRBJ2-7; no firm D call. CDR1 is SEHNR and CDR2 is FQNEAQ in the germline V gene (reference sequence). This CDR3 contains 15 residues. V lost 5 bases, J lost 2 bases, and 16 bases lay in between. The CDR3 DNA follows: TGTGCCAGCAGCCCCGCATTTGGCGACCCCTACGAGCAGTACTTC. Translating gives CASSPAFGDPYEQYF.

This clonotype was picked up many times. The rearrangement joins TRBV7-2 to TRBJ2-7, with 8 bases aligning to TRBD1. With 3 bases clipped from V and 1 base from J, the junction kept 2 bases outside the gene matches. From germline, CDR1 is SGHTA and CDR2 FQGNSA. CDR3 length: 14 amino acids. The CDR3 DNA reads as TGTGCCAGCAGCTTCCGGACAGGGTCCTACGAGCAGTACTTC. This codes for CASSFRTGSYEQYF. The variable domain in full, with the rest retrieved from reference TRBV7-2 and TRBJ2-7, is GAGVSQSPSNKVTEKGKDVELRCDPISGHTALYWYRQSLGQGLEFLIYFQGNSAPDKSGLPSDRFSAERTGGSVSTLTIQRTQQEDSAVYLCASSFRTGSYEQYFGPGTRLTVT.

At least ten counts were recorded for this clonotype. J is TRBJ2-6 and V is TRBV2; TRBD2 might be the D (5 bases). V shed 8 bases and J shed 1 base, with 9 bases lying between them. Germline loops: CDR1 SNHLY, CDR2 FYNNEI. This CDR3 contains 14 residues. CDR3 amino acids: CASSGGSGANVLTF. The CDR3 DNA follows: TGTGCCAGCTCAGGAGGTTCTGGGGCCAACGTCCTGACTTTC.

This clonotype has a count of ten or more. The CDR3 sequence: CASSLLEQGTQYF. In DNA, the CDR3 is TGCGCCAGCAGCCTTCTCGAGCAGGGGACCCAGTACTTC. The chain has TRBV5-1 and TRBJ2-5; weak D call: TRBD1 (5 bases). V dropped 4 bases and J dropped 7 bases, with 14 bases sitting between them. Germline CDR1 SGHRS, CDR2 YFSETQ. The CDR3 contains 13 residues.

The V call is TRBV7-9, the J call TRBJ2-5, with a tentative D call TRBD1 (6 bases). The CDR3 length is 11 residues. The germline V gene has CDR1 SEHNR and CDR2 FQNEAQ (reference sequence). V was pared by 4 bases and J by 7 bases, with 7 bases between. The CDR3 DNA is TGTGCCAGCAGCTCGACAGGGACCCAGTACTTC. The encoded protein is CASSSTGTQYF.

The chain couples TRBV6-2 or TRBV6-3 to TRBJ2-1, with TRBD1 matching over 10 bases. The junction had 8 bases not matched to a gene; V was cut back by 8 bases and J by 4 bases. Germline V gene data show CDR1 as MNHEY and CDR2 as SVGEGT. CDR3 length: 15 amino acids. In DNA, the CDR3 is TGTGCCAGCCGAAACGGGGGACAGGGGTACAATGAGCAGTTCTTC. This gives the protein CASRNGGQGYNEQFF.

This clonotype was observed many times. V usage is TRBV28 and J usage is TRBJ1-5; no definite D call. The germline CDR1 and CDR2 sequences are MDHEN and SYDVKM. There are 16 residues in the CDR3. V was trimmed by 2 bases and J by 4 bases, leaving 15 bases between them. The CDR3 bases are TGTGCCAGCAGTTTACGCCCGGCGGCCAGGAATCAGCCCCAGCATTTT. Amino acid sequence: CASSLRPAARNQPQHF.